Here is one TCR beta chain with its context. The data belong to a study of control samples from healthy donors and cancer patients. The CDR3 consists of 14 residues. The germline V and J ends were trimmed by 2 bases and 7 bases, with 12 bases remaining between them. Germline V gene data show CDR1 as MDHEN and CDR2 as SYDVKM. Assay: immunoSEQ multiplex PCR; the TCRdb copy retains only in-frame clones and omits some. The sample carries around 75,000 clones, around 92% recorded once. This sequence joins TRBV28 and TRBJ1-5, with D possibly being TRBD1 (5 bases). This receptor was taken from a woman aged 55-70 years in good health. Sequences were obtained from blood. CDR3 loop: CASSLPHRGQPQHF. In DNA, the CDR3 is TGTGCCAGCAGTTTACCCCACCGGGGGCAGCCCCAGCATTTT.